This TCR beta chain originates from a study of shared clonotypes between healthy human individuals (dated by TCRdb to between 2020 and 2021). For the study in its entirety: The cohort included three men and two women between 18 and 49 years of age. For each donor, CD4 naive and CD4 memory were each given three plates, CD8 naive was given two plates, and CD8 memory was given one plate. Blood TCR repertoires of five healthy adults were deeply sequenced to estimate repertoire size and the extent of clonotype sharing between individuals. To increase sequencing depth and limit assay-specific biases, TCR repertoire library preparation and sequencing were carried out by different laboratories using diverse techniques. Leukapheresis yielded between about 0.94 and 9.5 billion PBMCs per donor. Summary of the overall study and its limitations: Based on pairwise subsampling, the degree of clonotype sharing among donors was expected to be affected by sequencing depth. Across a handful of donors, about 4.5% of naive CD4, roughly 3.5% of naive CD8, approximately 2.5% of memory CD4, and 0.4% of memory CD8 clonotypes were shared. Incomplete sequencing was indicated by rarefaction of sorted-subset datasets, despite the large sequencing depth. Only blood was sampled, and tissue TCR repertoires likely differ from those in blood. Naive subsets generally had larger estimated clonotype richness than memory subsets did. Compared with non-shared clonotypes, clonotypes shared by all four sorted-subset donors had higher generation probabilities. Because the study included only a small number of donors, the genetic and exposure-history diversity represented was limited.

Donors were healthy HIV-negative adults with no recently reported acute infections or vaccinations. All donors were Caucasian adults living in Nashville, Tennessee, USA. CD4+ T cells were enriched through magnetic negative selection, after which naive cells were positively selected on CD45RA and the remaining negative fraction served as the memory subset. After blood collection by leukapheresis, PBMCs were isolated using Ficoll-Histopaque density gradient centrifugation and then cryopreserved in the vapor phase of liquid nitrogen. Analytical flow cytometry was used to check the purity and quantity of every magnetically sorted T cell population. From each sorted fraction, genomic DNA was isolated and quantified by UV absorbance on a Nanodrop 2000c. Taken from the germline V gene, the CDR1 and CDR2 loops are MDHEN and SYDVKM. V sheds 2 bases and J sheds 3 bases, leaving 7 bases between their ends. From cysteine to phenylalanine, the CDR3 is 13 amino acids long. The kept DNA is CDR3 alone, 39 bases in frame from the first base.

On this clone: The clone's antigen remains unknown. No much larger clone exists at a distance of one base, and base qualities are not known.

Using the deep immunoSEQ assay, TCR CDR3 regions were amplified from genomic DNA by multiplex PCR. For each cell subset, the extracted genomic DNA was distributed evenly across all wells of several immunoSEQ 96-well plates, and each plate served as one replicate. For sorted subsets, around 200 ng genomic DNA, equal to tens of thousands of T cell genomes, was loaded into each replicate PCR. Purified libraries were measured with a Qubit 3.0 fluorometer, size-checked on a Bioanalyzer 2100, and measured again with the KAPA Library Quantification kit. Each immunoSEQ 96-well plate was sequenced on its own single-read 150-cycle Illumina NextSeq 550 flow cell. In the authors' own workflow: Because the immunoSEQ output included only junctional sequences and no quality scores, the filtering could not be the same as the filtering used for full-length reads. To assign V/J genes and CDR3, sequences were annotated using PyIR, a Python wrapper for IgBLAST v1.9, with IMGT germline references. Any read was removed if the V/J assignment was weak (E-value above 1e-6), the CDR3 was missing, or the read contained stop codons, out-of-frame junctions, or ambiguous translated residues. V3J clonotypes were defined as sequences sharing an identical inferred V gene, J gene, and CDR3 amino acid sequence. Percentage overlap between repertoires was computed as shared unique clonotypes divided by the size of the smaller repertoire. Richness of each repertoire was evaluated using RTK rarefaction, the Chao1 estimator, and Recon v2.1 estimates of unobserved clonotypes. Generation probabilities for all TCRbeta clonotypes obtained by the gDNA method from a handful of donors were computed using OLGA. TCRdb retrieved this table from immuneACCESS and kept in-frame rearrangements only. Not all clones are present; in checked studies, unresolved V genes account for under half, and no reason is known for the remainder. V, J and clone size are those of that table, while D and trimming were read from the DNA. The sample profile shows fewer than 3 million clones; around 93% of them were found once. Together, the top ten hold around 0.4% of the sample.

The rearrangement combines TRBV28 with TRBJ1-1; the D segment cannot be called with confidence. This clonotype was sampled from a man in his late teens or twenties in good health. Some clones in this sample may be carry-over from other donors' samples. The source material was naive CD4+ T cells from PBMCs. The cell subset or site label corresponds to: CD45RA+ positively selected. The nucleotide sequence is TGTGCCAGCAGTTTAATCGGATACACTGAAGCTTTCTTT. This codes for CASSLIGYTEAFF.